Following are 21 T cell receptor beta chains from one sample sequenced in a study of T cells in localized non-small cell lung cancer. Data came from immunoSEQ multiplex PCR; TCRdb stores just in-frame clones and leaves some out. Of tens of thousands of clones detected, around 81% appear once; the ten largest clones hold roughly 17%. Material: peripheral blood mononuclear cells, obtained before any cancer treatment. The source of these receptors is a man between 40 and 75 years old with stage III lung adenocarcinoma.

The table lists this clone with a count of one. The CDR3 DNA reads TGCAGCGTTCTGGCAGGGACGGGGTTCGGAGGGAACTATGGCTACACCTTC. It codes for CSVLAGTGFGGNYGYTF. The rearrangement uses TRBV29-1 and TRBJ1-2; possible D gene TRBD1, 5 bases. Between the trimmed V and J ends, which lost 5 bases and 2 bases, there was a span of 24 bases. Per the germline V gene, CDR1 is SQVTM and CDR2 is ANQGSEA. The CDR3 totals 17 residues.

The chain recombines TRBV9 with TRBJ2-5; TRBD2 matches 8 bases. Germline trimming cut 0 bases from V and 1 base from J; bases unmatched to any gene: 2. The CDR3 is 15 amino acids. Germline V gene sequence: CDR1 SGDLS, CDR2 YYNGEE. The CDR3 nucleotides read TGTGCCAGCAGCGTAGCGGGGGGGGTCCAAGAGACCCAGTACTTC. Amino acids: CASSVAGGVQETQYF. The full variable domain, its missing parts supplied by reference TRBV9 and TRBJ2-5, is DSGVTQTPKHLITATGQRVTLRCSPRSGDLSVYWYQQSLDQGLQFLIQYYNGEERAKGNILERFSAQQFPDLHSELNLSSLELGDSALYFCASSVAGGVQETQYFGPGTRLLVL.

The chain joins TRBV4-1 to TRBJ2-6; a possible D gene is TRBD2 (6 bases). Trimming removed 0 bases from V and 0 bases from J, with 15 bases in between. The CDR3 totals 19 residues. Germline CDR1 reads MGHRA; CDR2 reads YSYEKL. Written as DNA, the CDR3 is TGCGCCAGCAGCCAAGATCGGGGGACGATCATCTCTGGGGCCAACGTCCTGACTTTC. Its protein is CASSQDRGTIISGANVLTF.

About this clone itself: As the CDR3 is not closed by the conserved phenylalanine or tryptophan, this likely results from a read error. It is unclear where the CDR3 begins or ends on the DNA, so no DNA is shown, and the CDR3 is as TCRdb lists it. The CDR3 spells CASSPGQGPAE. This chain links TRBV6-5 with TRBJ1-1; TRBD1, the D gene given by the table, was not confirmed from the DNA. The CDR3 length is 11 residues, termini included. The germline V gene encodes CDR1 MNHEY and CDR2 SVGAGI.

CDR3 in DNA: TGTGCCAGCAGCCACAGGGGGCGCGAGACCCAGTACTTC. This encodes CASSHRGRETQYF. The gene calls are TRBV14 and TRBJ2-5; TRBD1 agrees at 8 bases. Unmatched junction bases numbered 2, after V lost 3 bases and J lost 5 bases. This CDR3 is built from 13 residues. Germline CDR1 is SGHDN and CDR2 is FVKESK.

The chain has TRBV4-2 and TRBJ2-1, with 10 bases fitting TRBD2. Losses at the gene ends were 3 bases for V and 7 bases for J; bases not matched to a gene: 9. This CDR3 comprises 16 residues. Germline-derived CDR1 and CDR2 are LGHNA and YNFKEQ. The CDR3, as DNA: TGTGCCAGCAGCCAGAGTGCCGGGACTAGCGTGAATGAGCAGTTCTTC. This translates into CASSQSAGTSVNEQFF.

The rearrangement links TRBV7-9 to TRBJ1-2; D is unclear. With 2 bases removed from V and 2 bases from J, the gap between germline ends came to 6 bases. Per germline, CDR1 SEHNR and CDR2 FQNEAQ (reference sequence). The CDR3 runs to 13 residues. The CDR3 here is CASSLWENYGYTF. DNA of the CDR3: TGTGCCAGCAGCTTATGGGAGAACTATGGCTACACCTTC.

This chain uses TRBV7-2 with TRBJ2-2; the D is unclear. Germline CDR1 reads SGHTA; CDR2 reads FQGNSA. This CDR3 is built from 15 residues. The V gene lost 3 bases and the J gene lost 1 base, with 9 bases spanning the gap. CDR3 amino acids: CASSFNSWNTGELFF. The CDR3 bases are TGTGCCAGCAGCTTTAATTCGTGGAACACCGGGGAGCTGTTTTTT.

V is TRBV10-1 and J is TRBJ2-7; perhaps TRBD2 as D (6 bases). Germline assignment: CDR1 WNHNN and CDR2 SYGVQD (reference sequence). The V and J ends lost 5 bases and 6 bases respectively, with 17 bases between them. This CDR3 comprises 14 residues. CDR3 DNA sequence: TGCGCCAGCAGTCGGCGGGGAAGTGGTTCCGAGCAGTACTTC. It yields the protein CASSRRGSGSEQYF.

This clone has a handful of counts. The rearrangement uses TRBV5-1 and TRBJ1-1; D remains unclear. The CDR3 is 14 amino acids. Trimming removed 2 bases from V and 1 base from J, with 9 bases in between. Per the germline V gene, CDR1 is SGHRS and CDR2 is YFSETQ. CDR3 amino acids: CASSFTDPNTEAFF. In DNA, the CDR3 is TGCGCCAGCAGCTTCACAGATCCGAACACTGAAGCTTTCTTT.

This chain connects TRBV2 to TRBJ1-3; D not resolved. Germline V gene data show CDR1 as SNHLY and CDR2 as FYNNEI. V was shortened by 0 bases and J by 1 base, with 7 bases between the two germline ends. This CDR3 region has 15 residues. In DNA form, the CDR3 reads TGTGCCAGCAGTGAAGCATCGGGGTCTGGAAACACCATATATTTT. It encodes CASSEASGSGNTIYF.

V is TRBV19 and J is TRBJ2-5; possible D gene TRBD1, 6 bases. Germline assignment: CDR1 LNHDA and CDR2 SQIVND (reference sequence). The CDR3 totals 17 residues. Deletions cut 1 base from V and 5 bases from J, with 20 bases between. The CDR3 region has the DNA TGTGCCAGTAGTATAGCGGTAGGGGGAGTCCTACGGGAGACCCAGTACTTC. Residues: CASSIAVGGVLRETQYF.

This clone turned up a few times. This chain's CDR3 is CASSFGDREVSEQYF. The CDR3, as DNA: TGTGCCAGCAGCTTTGGGGACAGGGAAGTGTCCGAGCAGTACTTC. The rearrangement uses TRBV5-6 and TRBJ2-7; TRBD1 agrees at 9 bases. Unmatched junction bases numbered 9, after V lost 2 bases and J lost 6 bases. This CDR3 spans 15 amino acids. Per the germline V gene, CDR1 is SGHDT and CDR2 is YYEEEE.

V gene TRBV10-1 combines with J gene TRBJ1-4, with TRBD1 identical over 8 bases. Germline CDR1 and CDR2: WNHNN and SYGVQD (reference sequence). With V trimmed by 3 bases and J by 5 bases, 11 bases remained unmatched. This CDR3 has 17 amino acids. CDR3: CASSEELKTGVNEKLFF. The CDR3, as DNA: TGCGCCAGCAGTGAAGAGCTGAAGACAGGGGTGAATGAAAAACTGTTTTTT.

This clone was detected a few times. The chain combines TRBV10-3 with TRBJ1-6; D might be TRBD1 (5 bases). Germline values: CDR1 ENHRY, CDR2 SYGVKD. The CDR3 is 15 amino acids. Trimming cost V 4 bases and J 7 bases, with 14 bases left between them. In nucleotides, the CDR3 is TGTGCCATCAGTGTGAGGCAGGGTGGGAATTCACCCCTCCACTTT. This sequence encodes CAISVRQGGNSPLHF.

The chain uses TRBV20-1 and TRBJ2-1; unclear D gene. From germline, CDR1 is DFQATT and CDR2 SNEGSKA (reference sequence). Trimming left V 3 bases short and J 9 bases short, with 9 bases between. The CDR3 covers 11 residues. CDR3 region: CSARRGGEQFF. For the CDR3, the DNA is TGCAGTGCTAGGAGAGGCGGTGAGCAGTTCTTC.

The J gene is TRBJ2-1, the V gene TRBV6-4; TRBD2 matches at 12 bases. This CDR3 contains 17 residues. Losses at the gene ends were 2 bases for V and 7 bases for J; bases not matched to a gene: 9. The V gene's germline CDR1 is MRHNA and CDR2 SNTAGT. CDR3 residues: CASSDPPLAGGRNEQFF. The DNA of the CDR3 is TGTGCCAGCAGTGACCCCCCACTAGCGGGGGGCCGAAATGAGCAGTTCTTC.

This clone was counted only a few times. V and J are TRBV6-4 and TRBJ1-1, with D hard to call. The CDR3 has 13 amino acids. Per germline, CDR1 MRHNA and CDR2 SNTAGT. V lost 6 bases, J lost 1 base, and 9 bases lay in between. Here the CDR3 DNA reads TGTGCCAGCAGCCTTCAGGCGAACACTGAAGCTTTCTTT. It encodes CASSLQANTEAFF.

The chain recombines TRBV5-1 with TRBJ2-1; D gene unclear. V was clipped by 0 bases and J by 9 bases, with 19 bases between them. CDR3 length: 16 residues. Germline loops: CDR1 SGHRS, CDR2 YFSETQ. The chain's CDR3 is CASSLVSRTNGGEQFF. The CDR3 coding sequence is TGCGCCAGCAGCTTGGTCTCCAGGACCAATGGTGGTGAGCAGTTCTTC.

The CDR3, as DNA: TGCAGCGTTGAGACAAGGGGCTACGAGCAGTACTTC. The encoded protein is CSVETRGYEQYF. J is TRBJ2-7 and V is TRBV29-1, with D possibly matching TRBD1 (5 bases). The CDR3 runs 12 residues. V was clipped by 3 bases and J by 3 bases, with 9 bases between them. In germline, CDR1 is SQVTM, CDR2 ANQGSEA.

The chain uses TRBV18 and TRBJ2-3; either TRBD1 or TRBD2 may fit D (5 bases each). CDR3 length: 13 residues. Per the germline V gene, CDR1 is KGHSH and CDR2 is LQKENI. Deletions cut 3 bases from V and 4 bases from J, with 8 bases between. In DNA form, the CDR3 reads TGTGCCAGCTCACCCCAGGGACCAGATACGCAGTATTTT. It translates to CASSPQGPDTQYF.